This T cell receptor beta chain was recovered during a study of blood T cell repertoires in COVID-19. Study information: The United States, Italy and Spain were the sources of the acute and convalescent COVID-19 samples.

Sequencing used immunoSEQ multiplex PCR; TCRdb keeps in-frame clones, though not all of them. The sample lists some 90,000 clones, 89% seen once, with less than 2.5% in the top ten. The germline CDR1 and CDR2 sequences are SQVTM and ANQGSEA. The CDR3 sequence is 13 residues long. The V end was cut by 6 bases, the J end by 3 bases, with 12 bases between. The chain combines TRBV29-1 with TRBJ2-1; D is perhaps TRBD2 (6 bases). This sequence was found in a man aged 50 or older with acute or convalescent COVID-19. Sequencing was carried out using peripheral blood. The CDR3, as DNA: TGCAGCGTCGACGGGGGAGGCTACAATGAGCAGTTCTTC. Its protein product is CSVDGGGYNEQFF.